These 3 T cell receptor beta chains share one sample of origin, sequenced in a study of T cell repertoires in cytomegalovirus infection. TCRdb reprocessed the reads via MiXCR and lists one record per CDR3 protein. The table has fewer than 900,000 distinct CDR3 sequences, 25% to 30% seen once. Their antigens remain unidentified. Specimen: cultured CD8+ T cells from PBMCs, collected from culture after CMV antigen stimulation. All receptors come from a human donor in good health (CMV status not recorded). Some clones in this sample may be carry-over from other donors' samples.

The CDR3 protein is CASSPGTGGPIQYF. The CDR3 DNA reads TGTGCCAGCAGCCCCGGGACAGGGGGCCCCATTCAGTACTTC. This rearrangement joins TRBV7-9 to TRBJ2-4, with 12 positions matching TRBD1. CDR1 SEHNR and CDR2 FQNEAQ come from the germline V gene (reference sequence). V lost 5 bases and J lost 9; bases outside the gene matches: 5. CDR3 size: 14 residues.

CDR3 in amino acids: CASRSRDRVYNEQFF. CDR3 nucleotide sequence: TGTGCCAGCAGATCCCGGGACAGGGTCTACAATGAGCAGTTCTTC. The chain uses TRBV13 and TRBJ2-1; 9 bases line up with TRBD1. Germline V gives CDR1 PRHDT, CDR2 FYEKMQ (reference sequence). The CDR3 sequence is 15 residues long. V lost 6 bases, J lost 3 bases, and 6 bases stayed unmatched.

This sequence joins TRBV6-2 or TRBV6-3 and TRBJ2-1; D uncertain. CDR1 is MNHEY, CDR2 SVGEGT, per germline. This CDR3 has 15 residues. V gave up 0 bases and J gave up 6 bases, with 12 bases separating them. CDR3: CASSYSTGFRNEQFF. As DNA, the CDR3 is TGTGCCAGCAGTTACTCAACCGGATTTCGCAATGAGCAGTTCTTC.